A few counts support the clone carrying this TCR beta chain. The sample is drawn from a study of patients and donors after allogeneic stem cell transplantation. The CDR3 has 12 residues. V was clipped by 6 bases and J by 5 bases, with 10 bases between them. TCRdb reprocessed the RT-PCR reads with MiXCR, giving one entry per CDR3 protein. Of 200,000 to 250,000 distinct CDR3 sequences listed, 12% to 15% are singletons. This clonotype was obtained from a human donor who was either an allogeneic HSCT recipient or a stem cell or donor lymphocyte infusion donor (not recorded which). It is not recorded whose cells these are; they may come from a transplant donor. The sequenced material came from blood, either unsorted or a sorted T cell fraction (not recorded which). The V gene is TRBV12-3 or TRBV12-4, the J gene TRBJ1-2; tentatively, D is TRBD1 (5 bases). The CDR3 bases are TGTGCCAGCAGCATAGACAGTTATGGCTACACCTTC. Translating it yields CASSIDSYGYTF.